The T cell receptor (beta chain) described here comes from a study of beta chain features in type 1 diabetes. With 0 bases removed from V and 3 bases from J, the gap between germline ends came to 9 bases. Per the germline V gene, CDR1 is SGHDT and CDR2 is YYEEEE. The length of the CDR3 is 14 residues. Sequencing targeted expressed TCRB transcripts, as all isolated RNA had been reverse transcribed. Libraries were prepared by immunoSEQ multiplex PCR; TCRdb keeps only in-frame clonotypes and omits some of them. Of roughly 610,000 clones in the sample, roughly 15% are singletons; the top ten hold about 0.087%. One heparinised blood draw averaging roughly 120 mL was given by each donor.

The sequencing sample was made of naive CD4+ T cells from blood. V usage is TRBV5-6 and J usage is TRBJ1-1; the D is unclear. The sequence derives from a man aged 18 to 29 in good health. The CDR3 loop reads CASSLAGLDTEAFF. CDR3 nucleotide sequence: TGTGCCAGCAGCTTGGCGGGCCTAGACACTGAAGCTTTCTTT. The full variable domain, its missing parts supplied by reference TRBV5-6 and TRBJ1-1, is DAGVTQSPTHLIKTRGQQVTLRCSPKSGHDTVSWYQQALGQGPQFIFQYYEEEERQRGNFPDRFSGHQFPNYSSELNVNALLLGDSALYLCASSLAGLDTEAFFGQGTRLTVV.